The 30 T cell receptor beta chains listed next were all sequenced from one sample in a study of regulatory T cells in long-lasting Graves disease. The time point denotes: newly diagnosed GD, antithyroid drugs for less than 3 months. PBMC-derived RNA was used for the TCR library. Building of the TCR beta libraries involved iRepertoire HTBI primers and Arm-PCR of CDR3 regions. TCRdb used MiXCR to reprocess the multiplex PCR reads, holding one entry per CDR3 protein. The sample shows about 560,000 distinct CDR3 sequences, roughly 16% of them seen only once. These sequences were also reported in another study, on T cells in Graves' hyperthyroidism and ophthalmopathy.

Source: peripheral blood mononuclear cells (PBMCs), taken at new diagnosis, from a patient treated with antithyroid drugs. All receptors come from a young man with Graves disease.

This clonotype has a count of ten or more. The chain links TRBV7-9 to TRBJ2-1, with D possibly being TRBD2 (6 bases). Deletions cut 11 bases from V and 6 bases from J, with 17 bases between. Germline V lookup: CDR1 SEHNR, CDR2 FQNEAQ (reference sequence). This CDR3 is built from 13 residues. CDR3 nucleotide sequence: TGTGCCCATCCCAGAGAGGGAGGCAATGAGCAGTTCTTC. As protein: CAHPREGGNEQFF.

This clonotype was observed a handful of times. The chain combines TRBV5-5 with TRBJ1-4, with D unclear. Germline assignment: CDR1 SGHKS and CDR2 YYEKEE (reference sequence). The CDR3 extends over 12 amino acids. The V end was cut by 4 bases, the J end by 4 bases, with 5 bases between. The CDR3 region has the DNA TGTGCCAGCAGCCAGATTAATGAAAAACTGTTTTTT. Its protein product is CASSQINEKLFF. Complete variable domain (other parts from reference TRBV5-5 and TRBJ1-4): DAGVTQSPTHLIKTRGQQVTLRCSPISGHKSVSWYQQVLGQGPQFIFQYYEKEERGRGNFPDRFSARQFPNYSSELNVNALLLGDSALYLCASSQINEKLFFGSGTQLSVL.

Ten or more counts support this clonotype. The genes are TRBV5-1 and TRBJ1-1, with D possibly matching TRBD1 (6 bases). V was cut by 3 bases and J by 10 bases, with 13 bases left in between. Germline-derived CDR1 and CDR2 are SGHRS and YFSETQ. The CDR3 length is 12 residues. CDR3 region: CASSSPQGTAFF. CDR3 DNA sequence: TGCGCCAGCAGCTCTCCACAGGGAACAGCTTTCTTT.

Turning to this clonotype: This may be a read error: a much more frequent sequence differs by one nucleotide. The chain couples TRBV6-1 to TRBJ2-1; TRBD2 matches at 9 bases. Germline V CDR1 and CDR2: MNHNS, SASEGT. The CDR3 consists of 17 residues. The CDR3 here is CVSSETSGYPSYNEQFF. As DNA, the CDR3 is TGTGTCAGCAGTGAAACTAGCGGGTACCCCTCCTACAATGAGCAGTTCTTC.

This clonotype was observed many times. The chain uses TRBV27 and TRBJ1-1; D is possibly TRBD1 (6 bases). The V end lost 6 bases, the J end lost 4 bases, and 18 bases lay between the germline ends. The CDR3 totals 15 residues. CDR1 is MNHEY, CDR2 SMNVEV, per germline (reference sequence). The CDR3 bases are TGTGCCAGCAGGCAGAAACCTACAGGGATCACTGAAGCTTTCTTT. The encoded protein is CASRQKPTGITEAFF.

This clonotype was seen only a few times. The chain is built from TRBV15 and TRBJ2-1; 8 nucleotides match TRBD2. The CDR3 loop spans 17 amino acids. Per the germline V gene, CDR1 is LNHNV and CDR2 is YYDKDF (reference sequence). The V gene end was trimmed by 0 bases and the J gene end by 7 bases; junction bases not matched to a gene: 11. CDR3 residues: CATSRDNAGPGGNEQFF. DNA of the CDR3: TGTGCCACCAGCAGAGATAATGCGGGACCGGGGGGGAATGAGCAGTTCTTC.

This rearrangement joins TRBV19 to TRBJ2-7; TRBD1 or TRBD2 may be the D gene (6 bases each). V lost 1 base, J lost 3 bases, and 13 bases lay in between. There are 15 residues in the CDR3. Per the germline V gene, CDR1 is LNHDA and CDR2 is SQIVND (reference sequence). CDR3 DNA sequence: TGTGCCAGTAGTATAGCCAAGGGGGGTCGCTACGAGCAGTACTTC. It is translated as CASSIAKGGRYEQYF.

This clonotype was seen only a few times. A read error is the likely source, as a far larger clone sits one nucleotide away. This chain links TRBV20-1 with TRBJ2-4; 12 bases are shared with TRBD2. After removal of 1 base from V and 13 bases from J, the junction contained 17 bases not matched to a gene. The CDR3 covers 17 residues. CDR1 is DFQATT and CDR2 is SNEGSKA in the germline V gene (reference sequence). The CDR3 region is CSARGPSGRAPGNEQYF. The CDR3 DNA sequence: TGCAGTGCTAGAGGTCCTAGCGGGAGGGCCCCGGGCAATGAGCAGTACTTC.

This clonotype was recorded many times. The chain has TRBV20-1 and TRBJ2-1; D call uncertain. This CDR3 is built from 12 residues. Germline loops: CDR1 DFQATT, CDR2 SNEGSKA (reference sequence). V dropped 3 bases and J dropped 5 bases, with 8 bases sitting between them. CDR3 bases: TGCAGTGCTAGCTGGCGAAACAATGAGCAGTTCTTC. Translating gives CSASWRNNEQFF.

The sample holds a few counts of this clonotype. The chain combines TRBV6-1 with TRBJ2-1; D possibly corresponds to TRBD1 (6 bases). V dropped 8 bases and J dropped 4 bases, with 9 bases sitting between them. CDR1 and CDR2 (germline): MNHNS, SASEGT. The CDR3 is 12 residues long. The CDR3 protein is CASAQGYNEQFF. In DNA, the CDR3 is TGTGCCAGCGCACAGGGTTACAATGAGCAGTTCTTC.

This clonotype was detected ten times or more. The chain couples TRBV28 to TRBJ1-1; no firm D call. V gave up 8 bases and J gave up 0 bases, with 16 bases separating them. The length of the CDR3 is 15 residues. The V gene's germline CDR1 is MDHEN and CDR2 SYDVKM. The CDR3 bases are TGTGCCAGCGGCGTCCCCGAAAGGATGAACACTGAAGCTTTCTTT. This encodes CASGVPERMNTEAFF.

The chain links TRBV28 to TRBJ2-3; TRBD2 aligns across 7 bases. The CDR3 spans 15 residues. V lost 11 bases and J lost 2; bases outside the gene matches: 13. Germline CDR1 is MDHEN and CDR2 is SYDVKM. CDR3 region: CACGGGRGYTDTQYF. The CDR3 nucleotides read TGTGCCTGCGGGGGTGGGCGGGGGTACACAGATACGCAGTATTTT.

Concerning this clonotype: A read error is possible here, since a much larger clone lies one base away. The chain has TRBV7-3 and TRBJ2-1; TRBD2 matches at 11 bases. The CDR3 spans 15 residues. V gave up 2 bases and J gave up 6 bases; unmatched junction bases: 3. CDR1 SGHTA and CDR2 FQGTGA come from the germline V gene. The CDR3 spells CASSLVAGGPNEQFF. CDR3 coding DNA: TGTGCCAGCAGCTTAGTAGCGGGAGGGCCCAATGAGCAGTTCTTC.

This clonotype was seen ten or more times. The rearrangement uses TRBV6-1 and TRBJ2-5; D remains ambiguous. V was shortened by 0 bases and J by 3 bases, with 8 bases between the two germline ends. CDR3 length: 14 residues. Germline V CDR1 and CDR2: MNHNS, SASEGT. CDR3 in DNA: TGTGCCAGCAGTGAAGCCCCGGAAGAAGAGACCCAGTACTTC. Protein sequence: CASSEAPEEETQYF.

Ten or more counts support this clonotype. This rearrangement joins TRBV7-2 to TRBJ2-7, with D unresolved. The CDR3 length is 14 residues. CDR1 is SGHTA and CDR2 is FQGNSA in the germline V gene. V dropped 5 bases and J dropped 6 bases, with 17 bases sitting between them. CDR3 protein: CASSRSLVVSEQYF. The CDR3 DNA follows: TGTGCCAGCAGCCGGAGTCTAGTTGTCTCCGAGCAGTACTTC. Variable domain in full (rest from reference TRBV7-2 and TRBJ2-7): GAGVSQSPSNKVTEKGKDVELRCDPISGHTALYWYRQSLGQGLEFLIYFQGNSAPDKSGLPSDRFSAERTGGSVSTLTIQRTQQEDSAVYLCASSRSLVVSEQYFGPGTRLTVT.

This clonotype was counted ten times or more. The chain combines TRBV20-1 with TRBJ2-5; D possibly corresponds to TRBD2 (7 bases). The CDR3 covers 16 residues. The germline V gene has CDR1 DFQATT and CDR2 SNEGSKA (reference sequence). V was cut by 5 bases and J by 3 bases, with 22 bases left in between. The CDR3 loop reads CSAPGVGRGGEETQYF. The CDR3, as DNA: TGCAGTGCTCCCGGGGTAGGGAGAGGGGGGGAAGAGACCCAGTACTTC.

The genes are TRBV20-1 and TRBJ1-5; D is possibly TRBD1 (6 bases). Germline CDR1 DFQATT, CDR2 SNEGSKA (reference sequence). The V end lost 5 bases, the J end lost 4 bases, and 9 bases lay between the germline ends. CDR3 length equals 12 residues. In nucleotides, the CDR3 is TGCAGTGCTCTAGGGGGGAATCAGCCCCAGCATTTT. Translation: CSALGGNQPQHF.

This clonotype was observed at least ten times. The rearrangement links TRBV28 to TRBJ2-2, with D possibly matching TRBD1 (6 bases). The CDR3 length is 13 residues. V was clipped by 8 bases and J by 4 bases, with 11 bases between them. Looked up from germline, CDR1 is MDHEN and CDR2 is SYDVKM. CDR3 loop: CASQTGVTGELFF. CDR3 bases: TGTGCCAGCCAGACAGGAGTCACCGGGGAGCTGTTTTTT.

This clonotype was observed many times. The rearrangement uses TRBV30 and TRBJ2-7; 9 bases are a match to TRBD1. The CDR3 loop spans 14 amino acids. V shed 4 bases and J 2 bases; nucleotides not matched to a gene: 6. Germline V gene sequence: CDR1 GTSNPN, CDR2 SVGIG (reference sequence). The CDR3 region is CAWIEGTGTYEQYF. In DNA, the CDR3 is TGTGCCTGGATCGAGGGGACAGGGACCTACGAGCAGTACTTC.

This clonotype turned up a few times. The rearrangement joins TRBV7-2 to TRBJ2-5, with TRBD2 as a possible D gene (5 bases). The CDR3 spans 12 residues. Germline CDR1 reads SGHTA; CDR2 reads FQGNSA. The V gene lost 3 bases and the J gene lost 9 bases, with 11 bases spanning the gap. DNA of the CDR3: TGTGCCAGCAGCTTTTCAGGAGCGGCCCAGTACTTC. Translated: CASSFSGAAQYF. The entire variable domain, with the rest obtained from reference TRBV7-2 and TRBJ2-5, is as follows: GAGVSQSPSNKVTEKGKDVELRCDPISGHTALYWYRQSLGQGLEFLIYFQGNSAPDKSGLPSDRFSAERTGGSVSTLTIQRTQQEDSAVYLCASSFSGAAQYFGPGTRLLVL.

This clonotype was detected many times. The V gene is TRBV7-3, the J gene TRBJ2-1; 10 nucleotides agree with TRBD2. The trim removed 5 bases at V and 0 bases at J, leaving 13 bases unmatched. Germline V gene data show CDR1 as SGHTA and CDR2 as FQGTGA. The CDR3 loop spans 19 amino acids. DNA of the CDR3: TGTGCCAGCAGCCCCGGACTAGCGGAAAAAAGGGGCTCCTACAATGAGCAGTTCTTC. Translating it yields CASSPGLAEKRGSYNEQFF.

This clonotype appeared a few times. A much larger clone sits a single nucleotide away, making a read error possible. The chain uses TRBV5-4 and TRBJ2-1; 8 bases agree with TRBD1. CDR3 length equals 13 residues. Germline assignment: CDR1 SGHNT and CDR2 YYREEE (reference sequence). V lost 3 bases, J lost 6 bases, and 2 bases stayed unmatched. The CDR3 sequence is CASSSDRANEQFF. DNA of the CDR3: TGTGCCAGCAGCTCGGACAGGGCCAATGAGCAGTTCTTC.

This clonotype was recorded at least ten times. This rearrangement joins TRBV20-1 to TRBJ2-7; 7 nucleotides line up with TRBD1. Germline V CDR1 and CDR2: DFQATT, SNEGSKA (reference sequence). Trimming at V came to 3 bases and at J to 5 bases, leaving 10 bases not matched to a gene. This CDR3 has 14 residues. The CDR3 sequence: CSASKGAIFNEQYF. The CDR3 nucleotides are TGCAGTGCTAGTAAGGGGGCAATCTTCAACGAGCAGTACTTC.

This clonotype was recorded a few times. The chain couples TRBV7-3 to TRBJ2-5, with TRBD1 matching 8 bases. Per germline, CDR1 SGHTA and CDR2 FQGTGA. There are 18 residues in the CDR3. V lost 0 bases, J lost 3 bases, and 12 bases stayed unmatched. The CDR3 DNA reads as TGTGCCAGCAGCTTAACGTTAAGGCGGACAGGGTTAGAAGAGACCCAGTACTTC. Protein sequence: CASSLTLRRTGLEETQYF.

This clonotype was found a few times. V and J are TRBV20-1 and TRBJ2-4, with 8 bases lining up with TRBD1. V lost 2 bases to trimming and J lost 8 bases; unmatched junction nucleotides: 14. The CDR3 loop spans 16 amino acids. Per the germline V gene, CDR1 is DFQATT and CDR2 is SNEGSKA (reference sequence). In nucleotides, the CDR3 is TGCAGTGCTAGATCCTACCAGGGACAGGCTTTCTACATTCAGTACTTC. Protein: CSARSYQGQAFYIQYF.

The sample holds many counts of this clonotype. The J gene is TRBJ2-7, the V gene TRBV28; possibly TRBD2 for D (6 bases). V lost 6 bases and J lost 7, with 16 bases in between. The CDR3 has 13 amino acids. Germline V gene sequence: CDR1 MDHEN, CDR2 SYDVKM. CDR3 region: CASRAGKPWEQYF. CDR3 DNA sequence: TGTGCCAGCAGGGCGGGAAAACCGTGGGAGCAGTACTTC. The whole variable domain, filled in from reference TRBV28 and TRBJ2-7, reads DVKVTQSSRYLVKRTGEKVFLECVQDMDHENMFWYRQDPGLGLRLIYFSYDVKMKEKGDIPEGYSVSREKKERFSLILESASTNQTSMYLCASRAGKPWEQYFGPGTRLTVT.

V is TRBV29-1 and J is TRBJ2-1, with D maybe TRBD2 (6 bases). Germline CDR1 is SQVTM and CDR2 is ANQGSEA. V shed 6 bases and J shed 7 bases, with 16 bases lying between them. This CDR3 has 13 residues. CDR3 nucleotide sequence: TGCAGCGTACGGGAGTATGGGAGAAATGAGCAGTTCTTC. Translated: CSVREYGRNEQFF.

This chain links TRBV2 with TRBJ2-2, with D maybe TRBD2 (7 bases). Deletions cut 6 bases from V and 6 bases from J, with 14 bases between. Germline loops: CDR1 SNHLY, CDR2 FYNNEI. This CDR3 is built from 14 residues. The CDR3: CASRGGRAPGELFF. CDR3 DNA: TGTGCCAGCAGAGGGGGGAGGGCCCCCGGGGAGCTGTTTTTT. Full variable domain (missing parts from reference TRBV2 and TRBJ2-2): EPEVTQTPSHQVTQMGQEVILRCVPISNHLYFYWYRQILGQKVEFLVSFYNNEISEKSEIFDDQFSVERPDGSNFTLKIRSTKLEDSAMYFCASRGGRAPGELFFGEGSRLTVL.

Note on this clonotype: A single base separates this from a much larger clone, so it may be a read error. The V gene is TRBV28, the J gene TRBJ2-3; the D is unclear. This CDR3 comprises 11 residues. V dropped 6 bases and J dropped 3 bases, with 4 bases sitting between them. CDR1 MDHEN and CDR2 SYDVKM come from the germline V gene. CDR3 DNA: TGTGCCAGCAGGATGACAGATACGCAGTATTTT. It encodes CASRMTDTQYF.

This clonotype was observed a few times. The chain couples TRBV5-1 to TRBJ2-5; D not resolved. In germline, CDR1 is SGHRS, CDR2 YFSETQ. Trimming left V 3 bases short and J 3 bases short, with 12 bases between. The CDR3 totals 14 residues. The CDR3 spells CASSWNGLEETQYF. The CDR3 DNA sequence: TGCGCCAGCAGCTGGAACGGGTTGGAAGAGACCCAGTACTTC.